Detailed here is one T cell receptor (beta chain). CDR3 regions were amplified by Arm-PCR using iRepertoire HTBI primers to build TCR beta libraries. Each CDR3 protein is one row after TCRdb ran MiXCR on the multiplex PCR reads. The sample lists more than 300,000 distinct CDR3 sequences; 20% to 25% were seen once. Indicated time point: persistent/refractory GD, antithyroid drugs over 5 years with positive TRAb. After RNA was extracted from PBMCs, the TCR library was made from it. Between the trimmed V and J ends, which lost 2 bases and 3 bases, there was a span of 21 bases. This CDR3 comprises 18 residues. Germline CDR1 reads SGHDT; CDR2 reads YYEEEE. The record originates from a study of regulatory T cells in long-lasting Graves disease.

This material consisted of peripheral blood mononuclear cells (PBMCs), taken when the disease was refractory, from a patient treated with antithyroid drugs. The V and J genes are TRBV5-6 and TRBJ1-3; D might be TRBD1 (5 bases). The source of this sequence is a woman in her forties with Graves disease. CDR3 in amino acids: CASSFGTGWASFGNTIYF. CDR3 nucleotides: TGTGCCAGCAGCTTCGGGACGGGCTGGGCCTCATTTGGAAACACCATATATTTT.